The TCR beta chain under discussion was sequenced for a study of OX40 agonist ivuxolimab in advanced cancers. Study-level results: Low normalized clonal expansion also occurred in some nonresponding patients.

V was trimmed by 1 base and J by 5 bases, leaving 15 bases between them. The CDR3 runs 15 residues. CDR1 and CDR2 (germline): SGHRS, YFSETQ. TCRdb's copy holds only in-frame clones and misses some; the assay was immunoSEQ multiplex PCR. The sample holds about 82,000 clones, 86% seen once. Comments on this clone: Its antigen is as yet unknown.

Drawing of blood for sampling happened at baseline, at cycle 4 day 1, and at cycle 7 day 1. This TCR was recovered from an adult with an advanced solid tumor such as melanoma, head and neck, liver or kidney cancer. The specimen comprised CD4+ or CD8+ T cells sorted from blood, sampled in a trial of the OX40 agonist ivuxolimab. This sequence joins TRBV5-1 and TRBJ1-1; possibly TRBD1 for D (6 bases). The CDR3 region is CASSLQGWLETEAFF. The CDR3 DNA is TGCGCCAGCAGCTTGCAGGGGTGGTTAGAGACTGAAGCTTTCTTT.